The 19 T cell receptor beta chains below come from one sample, sequenced in a study of shared clonotypes between healthy human individuals. Positive CCR7 selection of CD45RO-negative cells yielded the naive CD8 cells, and terminally differentiated effector memory CD45RA+ cells were excluded. Produced via immunoSEQ multiplex PCR; TCRdb's table is partial and in-frame only. Among roughly 2 million clones, just under 95% were seen once, and the ten largest hold roughly 1%. Sequencing was carried out using naive CD8+ T cells sorted from blood. The receptors originated from a young man in good health.

This chain links TRBV19 with TRBJ1-2; a weak D match, TRBD1 (6 bases). The V end lost 4 bases, the J end lost 0 bases, and 15 bases lay between the germline ends. There are 16 residues in the CDR3. In germline, CDR1 is LNHDA, CDR2 SQIVND (reference sequence). The CDR3 reads CASSKGQLDTNYGYTF. DNA of the CDR3: TGTGCCAGTAGTAAAGGACAGCTGGATACTAACTATGGCTACACCTTC. Complete variable domain (other parts from reference TRBV19 and TRBJ1-2): DGGITQSPKYLFRKEGQNVTLSCEQNLNHDAMYWYRQDPGQGLRLIYYSQIVNDFQKGDIAEGYSVSREKKESFPLTVTSAQKNPTAFYLCASSKGQLDTNYGYTFGSGTRLTVV.

This clone was counted only a few times. Other DNA sequences from this sample encode an identical CDR3 as well. This chain uses TRBV11-2 with TRBJ2-7, with D hard to call. Between the trimmed V and J ends, which lost 1 base and 6 bases, there was a span of 4 bases. CDR1 SGHAT and CDR2 FQNNGV come from the germline V gene. The CDR3 totals 11 residues. The CDR3 region has the DNA TGTGCCAGCAGCTTAGGTCCCGAGCAGTACTTC. It encodes CASSLGPEQYF.

The rearrangement joins TRBV28 to TRBJ2-5; a weak D match, TRBD2 (5 bases). This CDR3 region has 13 residues. CDR1 and CDR2 from the germline V gene are MDHEN and SYDVKM. Trimming shortened V by 7 bases and J by 2 bases, and 11 bases separated the two germline ends. In DNA, the CDR3 is TGTGCCAGCACCGAAGCGGATCAAGAGACCCAGTACTTC. Translated: CASTEADQETQYF.

As for this clone: This specimen includes other DNA sequences encoding the same CDR3. CDR3 sequence reads: CASSLRNSPLHF. CDR3 bases: TGTGCCAGCAGCCTCAGGAATTCACCCCTCCACTTT. The chain uses TRBV28 and TRBJ1-6, with D uncertain. This CDR3 is 12 amino acids long. The germline CDR1 and CDR2 sequences are MDHEN and SYDVKM. Between the trimmed V and J ends, which lost 6 bases and 7 bases, there was a span of 7 bases.

This sequence joins TRBV30 and TRBJ1-4; no reliable D call. Per the germline V gene, CDR1 is GTSNPN and CDR2 is SVGIG (reference sequence). The V gene lost 0 bases and the J gene lost 9 bases, with 14 bases spanning the gap. The CDR3 sequence is 14 residues long. CDR3: CAWSVREGPQKLFF. Written as DNA, the CDR3 is TGTGCCTGGAGTGTACGGGAAGGCCCGCAAAAACTGTTTTTT.

This clone was detected once. Other DNA sequences in the sample encode the same CDR3. The chain employs TRBV27 and TRBJ2-7, with a possible D match to TRBD1 (5 bases). In germline, CDR1 is MNHEY, CDR2 SMNVEV (reference sequence). The CDR3 sequence is 14 residues long. Between the trimmed V and J ends, which lost 2 bases and 4 bases, there was a span of 12 bases. This chain's CDR3 is CASSLGATGYEQYF. CDR3 DNA: TGTGCCAGCAGTTTAGGGGCAACTGGTTACGAGCAGTACTTC.

The chain links TRBV25-1 to TRBJ1-2, with 9 bases identical to TRBD1. Per germline, CDR1 MGHDK and CDR2 SYGVNS. The CDR3 covers 12 residues. J was trimmed by 6 bases and V by 8 bases; bases with no gene match: 4. The CDR3 DNA follows: TGTGCCAGCCACAGGGGGCACGATGGCTACACCTTC. Its protein product is CASHRGHDGYTF.

The rearrangement uses TRBV10-2 and TRBJ1-2, with 7 bases fitting TRBD1. Germline CDR1 is WSHSY and CDR2 is SAAADI. CDR3 size: 16 residues. V lost 6 bases, J lost 0 bases, and 10 bases stayed unmatched. The CDR3 region is CASSDIRDSANYGYTF. In nucleotides, the CDR3 is TGCGCCAGCAGCGATATCCGGGACAGCGCTAACTATGGCTACACCTTC.

The V and J genes are TRBV7-8 and TRBJ1-3; D is uncertain. Between the trimmed V and J ends, which lost 5 bases and 4 bases, there was a span of 12 bases. The CDR3 runs 14 residues. Per the germline V gene, CDR1 is SGHVS and CDR2 is FQNEAQ. The DNA of the CDR3 is TGTGCCAGCAGCATGGGGTCACCCGGAAACACCATATATTTT. Translated: CASSMGSPGNTIYF.

CDR3 nucleotides: TGCGCCAGCAGTGAGTCGTATGAGCAGTTCTTC. Encoded protein: CASSESYEQFF. The chain uses TRBV10-2 and TRBJ2-1; D remains unclear. CDR3 length: 11 residues. With 0 bases removed from V and 8 bases from J, the gap between germline ends came to 2 bases. Germline assignment: CDR1 WSHSY and CDR2 SAAADI.

V usage is TRBV28 and J usage is TRBJ2-7; possible D gene TRBD1, 6 bases. The V end lost 6 bases, the J end lost 2 bases, and 17 bases lay between the germline ends. CDR1 is MDHEN, CDR2 SYDVKM, per germline. This CDR3 is built from 15 residues. CDR3 amino acids: CASSTGTKGTYEQYF. The CDR3, as DNA: TGTGCCAGCAGCACCGGGACAAAGGGAACCTACGAGCAGTACTTC. The full variable domain, with the rest looked up from reference TRBV28 and TRBJ2-7, is DVKVTQSSRYLVKRTGEKVFLECVQDMDHENMFWYRQDPGLGLRLIYFSYDVKMKEKGDIPEGYSVSREKKERFSLILESASTNQTSMYLCASSTGTKGTYEQYFGPGTRLTVT.

V and J are TRBV7-9 and TRBJ2-7; 7 bases align to TRBD1. This CDR3 has 16 amino acids. Germline loops: CDR1 SEHNR, CDR2 FQNEAQ (reference sequence). Trimming removed 5 bases from V and 0 bases from J; junction bases left unmatched: 10. The CDR3, as DNA: TGTGCCAGCAGCCAGAGTACCGGGACAGTCTCCTACGAGCAGTACTTC. Amino acid sequence: CASSQSTGTVSYEQYF.

Regarding this clone: Other DNA sequences within the sample encode an identical CDR3. The rearrangement uses TRBV9 and TRBJ1-1; no definite D call. This CDR3 has 13 amino acids. Trimming removed 5 bases from V and 0 bases from J, with 8 bases in between. Germline V CDR1 and CDR2: SGDLS, YYNGEE. CDR3 sequence: CASSDGMNTEAFF. For the CDR3, the DNA is TGTGCCAGCAGTGACGGGATGAACACTGAAGCTTTCTTT.

The chain carries TRBV9 and TRBJ2-7; possibly TRBD2 for D (7 bases). V was clipped by 3 bases and J by 6 bases, with 16 bases between them. CDR1 and CDR2 from the germline V gene are SGDLS and YYNGEE. CDR3 length: 14 amino acids. CDR3: CASSDRNREGEQYF. CDR3 nucleotide sequence: TGTGCCAGCAGCGATCGGAACAGGGAGGGCGAGCAGTACTTC.

About this clone itself: The sample has other DNA sequences that encode this CDR3 too. The chain combines TRBV7-2 with TRBJ2-7, with D perhaps matching TRBD1 or TRBD2 (6 bases each). The V gene lost 1 base and the J gene lost 2 bases, with 12 bases spanning the gap. There are 15 residues in the CDR3. Germline assignment: CDR1 SGHTA and CDR2 FQGNSA. CDR3 bases: TGTGCCAGCAGCTTAGGTACGGGGGCGGCCTACGAGCAGTACTTC. Translation gives CASSLGTGAAYEQYF. The full variable domain, with the rest looked up from reference TRBV7-2 and TRBJ2-7, is GAGVSQSPSNKVTEKGKDVELRCDPISGHTALYWYRQSLGQGLEFLIYFQGNSAPDKSGLPSDRFSAERTGGSVSTLTIQRTQQEDSAVYLCASSLGTGAAYEQYFGPGTRLTVT.

V usage is TRBV29-1 and J usage is TRBJ2-3; TRBD1 aligns across 10 bases. Germline CDR1 and CDR2: SQVTM and ANQGSEA. V gave up 6 bases and J gave up 5 bases; unmatched junction bases: 11. There are 15 residues in the CDR3. The CDR3 reads CSVLTDRGHGDTQYF. The CDR3, as DNA: TGCAGCGTGCTCACAGACAGGGGGCATGGAGATACGCAGTATTTT.

The gene calls are TRBV18 and TRBJ2-7; TRBD1 is a possible D gene (7 bases). Germline V lookup: CDR1 KGHSH, CDR2 LQKENI. Deletions cut 3 bases from V and 5 bases from J, with 14 bases between. The CDR3 is 14 residues long. CDR3 sequence reads: CASSPAQGGHEQYF. CDR3 DNA sequence: TGTGCCAGCTCACCCGCCCAGGGGGGCCACGAGCAGTACTTC.

About this clone: The sample has other DNA sequences that encode this CDR3 too. The chain has TRBV7-9 and TRBJ2-5; 8 positions match TRBD1. CDR1 and CDR2 (germline): SEHNR, FQNEAQ (reference sequence). This CDR3 is 14 amino acids long. V lost 2 bases to trimming and J lost 4 bases; unmatched junction nucleotides: 3. The CDR3 loop is CASSLQGAVETQYF. The CDR3 region has the DNA TGTGCCAGCAGCTTACAGGGGGCGGTAGAGACCCAGTACTTC.

The chain couples TRBV5-1 to TRBJ2-3, with 7 bases that match TRBD2. The CDR3 is made up of 15 amino acids. Losses at the gene ends were 0 bases for V and 4 bases for J; bases not matched to a gene: 5. Germline V lookup: CDR1 SGHRS, CDR2 YFSETQ. Written as DNA, the CDR3 is TGCGCCAGCAGCTTGGAAATGGCGGGAGCAGATACGCAGTATTTT. Protein: CASSLEMAGADTQYF.